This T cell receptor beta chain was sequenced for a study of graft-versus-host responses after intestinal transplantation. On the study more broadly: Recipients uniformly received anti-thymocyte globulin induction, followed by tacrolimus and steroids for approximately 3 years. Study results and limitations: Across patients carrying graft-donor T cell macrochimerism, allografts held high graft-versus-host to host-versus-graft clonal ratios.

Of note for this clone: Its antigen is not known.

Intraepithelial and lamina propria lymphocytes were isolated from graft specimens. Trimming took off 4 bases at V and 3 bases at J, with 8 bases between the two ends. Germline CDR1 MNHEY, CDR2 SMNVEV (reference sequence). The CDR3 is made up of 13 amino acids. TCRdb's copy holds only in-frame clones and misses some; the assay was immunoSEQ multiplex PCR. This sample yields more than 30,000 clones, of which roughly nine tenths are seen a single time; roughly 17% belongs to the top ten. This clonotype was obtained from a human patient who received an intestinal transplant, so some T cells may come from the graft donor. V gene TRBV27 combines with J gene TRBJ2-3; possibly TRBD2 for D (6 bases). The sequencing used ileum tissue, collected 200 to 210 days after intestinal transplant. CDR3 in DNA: TGTGCCAGCAGTTCGGGACTTACAGATACGCAGTATTTT. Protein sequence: CASSSGLTDTQYF.